This T cell receptor beta chain was sequenced in a study of shared clonotypes between healthy human individuals. Study at large: Contributing individuals were a couple of females and a few males aged 18 to 49. Every donor yielded three CD4 naive, three CD4 memory, two CD8 naive and one CD8 memory plate.

The repertoire was sequenced with immunoSEQ multiplex PCR; TCRdb's copy has only in-frame clones and lacks some. The sample yields over 1.5 million clones, 98% seen once. Every one of the donors was a Caucasian adult that lived in Nashville, Tennessee. As concerns this clone: Its specificity is not known.

General study findings and limits: How much donors shared clonotypes was expected to be affected by sequencing depth.

Trimming stripped 1 base from V and 2 bases from J, with 19 bases between. Germline V gene data show CDR1 as MGHDK and CDR2 as SYGVNS. CDR3 length equals 18 residues. V gene TRBV25-1 combines with J gene TRBJ2-3; D is undetermined. The sequencing sample was made of naive CD4+ T cells sorted from blood. Subset meaning: CD45RA+ positively selected. The clonotype originates from a man aged 30 to 45 in good health. The CDR3 DNA reads as TGTGCCAGCAGTGAATTCCTCTCGACGGACCACAACACAGATACGCAGTATTTT. The encoded protein is CASSEFLSTDHNTDTQYF. Full variable domain (outside the CDR3, taken from reference TRBV25-1 and TRBJ2-3): EADIYQTPRYLVIGTGKKITLECSQTMGHDKMYWYQQDPGMELHLIHYSYGVNSTEKGDLSSESTVSRIRTEHFPLTLESARPSHTSQYLCASSEFLSTDHNTDTQYFGPGTRLTVL.